This T cell receptor (beta chain) was recovered during a study of blood T cell repertoires in COVID-19. The CDR3 spans 15 residues. The junction had 4 bases not matched to a gene; V was cut back by 1 base and J by 7 bases. Germline values: CDR1 SGHRS, CDR2 YFSETQ. Method: immunoSEQ multiplex PCR; TCRdb's copy keeps in-frame clones and lacks some. The sample lists nearly 250,000 clones, about 80% occurring once. Sequencing was performed on peripheral blood. The TCR comes from a woman aged 80 or older with acute or convalescent COVID-19. This chain connects TRBV5-1 to TRBJ2-1; 11 bases line up with TRBD1. The CDR3 reads CASSLLDRGLNEQFF. For the CDR3, the DNA is TGCGCCAGCAGCTTGCTGGACAGGGGGCTTAATGAGCAGTTCTTC.